This T cell receptor beta chain was sequenced during a study of OX40 agonist ivuxolimab in advanced cancers. The study, taken as a whole, reports: Expanded clones belonging to CD8+ T cells outnumbered, on average, those of CD4+. CD4+ and CD8+ blood T cells expanded clonally by week 6 at 0.1 to 3.0 mg/kg.

Assay used: immunoSEQ multiplex PCR; TCRdb lists only in-frame clones, some missing. There are 74,000 or so clones in the sample; roughly 85% occur only once, and 2% to 2.5% lies in the top ten. Details on this clone: Antigen specificity is unknown.

The input for sequencing was CD4+ or CD8+ T cells sorted from blood, taken in a trial of the OX40 agonist ivuxolimab. The TCR was taken from an adult with an advanced solid tumor such as melanoma, head and neck, liver or kidney cancer.

The DNA for the CDR3 is TGTGCCAGCATGGCCGGGACAGCCGCCCTCTACGAGCAGTACTTC. It specifies CASMAGTAALYEQYF. This sequence joins TRBV6-1 and TRBJ2-7, with TRBD1 identical over 7 bases. The V gene end was trimmed by 7 bases and the J gene end by 3 bases; junction bases not matched to a gene: 12. This CDR3 comprises 15 residues. The V gene's germline CDR1 is MNHNS and CDR2 SASEGT.